The 10 T cell receptor beta chains given below trace back to one sample, sequenced in a study of blood T cell repertoires in COVID-19. The table came from immunoSEQ multiplex PCR; TCRdb's copy has only in-frame clones and leaves some out. The repertoire holds about 200,000 clones, approximately 86% seen once, with roughly 4.5% in the top ten. The sequencing input was PBMCs or T cells enriched from blood (not recorded which). The source is a woman in her 30s who had been exposed to COVID-19.

The V and J genes are TRBV23-1 and TRBJ2-1, with D maybe TRBD1 (6 bases). TRBV23-1 qualifies as an ORF whose function is uncertain. V was clipped by 4 bases and J by 10 bases, with 14 bases between them. The CDR3 covers 13 residues. The CDR3 is CASSLHRVQEQFF. The CDR3 nucleotides read TGCGCCAGCAGTCTCCACAGGGTTCAAGAGCAGTTCTTC.

V usage is TRBV7-6 and J usage is TRBJ2-2; D might be TRBD1 (7 bases). Trimming pared 2 bases from V and 4 bases from J, leaving 20 bases between. Germline-derived CDR1 and CDR2 are SGHVS and FNYEAQ. CDR3 length: 18 residues. CDR3 DNA sequence: TGTGCCAGCAGCTTACAATCCGCAGGGGGGAGTCTCACCGGGGAGCTGTTTTTT. This sequence encodes CASSLQSAGGSLTGELFF.

Written as DNA, the CDR3 is TGTGCCAGCTCTACACGGGGGGATACGCAGTATTTT. This sequence encodes CASSTRGDTQYF. The chain is built from TRBV7-9 and TRBJ2-3; maybe TRBD2 (6 bases). Trimming left V 8 bases short and J 6 bases short, with 12 bases between. This CDR3 spans 12 amino acids. CDR1 and CDR2 from the germline V gene are SEHNR and FQNEAQ (reference sequence).

The chain recombines TRBV28 with TRBJ1-2; unclear D gene. Germline V lookup: CDR1 MDHEN, CDR2 SYDVKM. V shed 5 bases and J shed 8 bases, with 12 bases lying between them. This CDR3 region has 12 residues. The CDR3 DNA reads as TGTGCCAGCAGTCAGAGCGGCGGGGGCTACACCTTC. Its protein product is CASSQSGGGYTF.

The chain uses TRBV30 and TRBJ1-3; D remains unclear. The CDR3 totals 15 residues. CDR1 and CDR2 from the germline V gene are GTSNPN and SVGIG (reference sequence). Trimming took 4 bases from V and 0 from J, leaving 13 bases between them. For the CDR3, the DNA is TGTGCCTGGAAAGCGTCCTCCCGCTCTGGAAACACCATATATTTT. It codes for CAWKASSRSGNTIYF. Complete variable domain (other parts from reference TRBV30 and TRBJ1-3): SQTIHQWPATLVQPVGSPLSLECTVEGTSNPNLYWYRQAAGRGLQLLFYSVGIGQISSEVPQNLSASRPQDRQFILSSKKLLLSDSGFYLCAWKASSRSGNTIYFGEGSWLTVV.

The CDR3 DNA reads TGTGCCAGTAATTCCCCTGCTACTAACTATGGCTACACCTTC. Its translation: CASNSPATNYGYTF. The chain joins TRBV19 to TRBJ1-2; D gene unclear. The length of the CDR3 is 14 residues. Germline lookup yields CDR1 LNHDA and CDR2 SQIVND (reference sequence). Trimming took off 7 bases at V and 0 bases at J, with 12 bases between the two ends.

The chain recombines TRBV19 with TRBJ1-1; D is uncertain. CDR1 and CDR2 from the germline V gene are LNHDA and SQIVND (reference sequence). This CDR3 region has 15 residues. V lost 2 bases and J 1 base, leaving 11 bases between the germline ends. CDR3 nucleotides: TGTGCCAGTAGTATAAGGCCGGGAGAGAACACTGAAGCTTTCTTT. Translation: CASSIRPGENTEAFF.

The chain uses TRBV30 and TRBJ2-5, with 8 bases matching TRBD1. CDR1 and CDR2 (germline): GTSNPN, SVGIG (reference sequence). The CDR3 has 17 residues. V shed 2 bases, J shed 4 bases, and the junction held 15 bases outside the gene matches. CDR3 sequence reads: CAWSPTVGQGRRETQYF. CDR3 coding DNA: TGTGCCTGGAGTCCTACCGTCGGACAGGGTAGGAGAGAGACCCAGTACTTC.

The chain joins TRBV3-1 (or the pseudogene TRBV3-2) to TRBJ2-3; 10 bases map to TRBD2. Losses at the gene ends were 1 base for V and 6 bases for J; bases not matched to a gene: 7. Germline V lookup: CDR1 LGHDT, CDR2 YNNKEL (reference sequence). CDR3 size: 16 residues. Here the CDR3 reads CASSQGSGGAYDTQYF. In nucleotides, the CDR3 is TGTGCCAGCAGCCAAGGGAGCGGGGGGGCCTACGATACGCAGTATTTT.

The chain combines TRBV5-1 with TRBJ2-5, with TRBD1 as a possible D gene (5 bases). Trimming stripped 0 bases from V and 5 bases from J, with 14 bases between. The germline V gene has CDR1 SGHRS and CDR2 YFSETQ. The CDR3 runs to 15 residues. The CDR3 region has the DNA TGCGCCAGCAGCTTGGGGCAGGGTAGGTTGGAGACCCAGTACTTC. Its protein product is CASSLGQGRLETQYF.